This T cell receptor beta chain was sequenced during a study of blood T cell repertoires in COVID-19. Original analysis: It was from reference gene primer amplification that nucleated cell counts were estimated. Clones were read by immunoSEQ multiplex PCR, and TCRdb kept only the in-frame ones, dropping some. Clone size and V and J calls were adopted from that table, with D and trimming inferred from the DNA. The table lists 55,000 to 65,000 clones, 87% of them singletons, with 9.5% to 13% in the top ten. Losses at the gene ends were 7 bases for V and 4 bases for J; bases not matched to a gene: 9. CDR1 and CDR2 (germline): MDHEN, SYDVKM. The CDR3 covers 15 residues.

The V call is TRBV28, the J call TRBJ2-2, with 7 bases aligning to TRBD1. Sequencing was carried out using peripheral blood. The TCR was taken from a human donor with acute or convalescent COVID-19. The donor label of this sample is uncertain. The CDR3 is CASIADTGATGELFF. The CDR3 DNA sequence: TGTGCCAGCATAGCTGATACAGGGGCCACCGGGGAGCTGTTTTTT.